This T cell receptor beta chain was found in a study of cytomegalovirus exposure and HLA in healthy donors. Turning to the study itself: When 398 donors were genotyped, roughly 80% of them were found to fall in the Caucasian-associated ancestry cluster. General study findings and limits: Associated with cytomegalovirus, according to the listing, were about 160 TCR beta chains.

The CDR3 length is 14 residues. Trimming pared 0 bases from V and 3 bases from J, leaving 12 bases between. Looked up from germline, CDR1 is GTSNPN and CDR2 is SVGIG (reference sequence). The primer mix had 60 Vbeta and 13 Jbeta primers. Produced via immunoSEQ multiplex PCR; TCRdb's table is partial and in-frame only. The sample shows roughly 280,000 clones, just over 70% of them seen only once. Notes on this clone: Its target is unknown.

Sequencing was performed on PBMCs. This sequence joins TRBV30 and TRBJ2-7; perhaps TRBD2 as D (5 bases). The TCR originated in a female donor in good health and CMV-seronegative. CDR3 in DNA: TGTGCCTGGAGTGTAGGTACGGGAAACTACGAGCAGTACTTC. It codes for CAWSVGTGNYEQYF.